Listed below are T cell receptor beta chains from one sample, sequenced in a study of T cell repertoires in cytomegalovirus infection. TCRdb re-derived calls from the reads in MiXCR, one entry per CDR3 protein. The sample carries about 770,000 distinct CDR3 sequences, 25% to 30% recorded once. The antigens these receptors bind are not known. This material consisted of cultured CD8+ T cells from PBMCs, taken from culture after CMV antigen stimulation. These receptors all come from a human donor in good health (CMV status not recorded). Some clones in this sample may be carry-over from other donors' samples. The CDR3 runs from the conserved cysteine through the conserved F or W. The D gene is left open where the match is weak. Some rows have no size entry. The others give once, few or many, or a class for an expanded clone.

- | TRBJ2-5 | TRBV27 | - | TGTGCCAGCAGTTTATCAGCAGGGGTGCAAGAGACCCAGTACTTC | CASSLSAGVQETQYF
- | TRBJ2-1 | TRBV6-8 | - | TGTGCCAGCAGTTACATATCTAGCGACTACAATGAGCAGTTCTTC | CASSYISSDYNEQFF
- | TRBJ2-5 | TRBV12-3/TRBV12-4 | - | TGTGCCAGCAGTTTAGCTCAGGGGGGAGAGACCCAGTACTTC | CASSLAQGGETQYF
TRBD1 | TRBJ2-5 | TRBV5-1 | - | TGCGCCAGCAGCTTGTTGATGGTGGGACAGGCCTTTCCGGAGACCCAGTACTTC | CASSLLMVGQAFPETQYF
- | TRBJ2-1 | TRBV6-1 | - | TGTGCCAGCAGCCCGGGACGTATGGGTACCTACAATGAGCAGTTCTTC | CASSPGRMGTYNEQFF
- | TRBJ1-2 | TRBV27 | - | TGTGCCAGCGGGACATTATACTATGGCTACACCTTC | CASGTLYYGYTF
- | TRBJ1-5 | TRBV6-6 | - | TGTGCCTCTCGGTGGATGAACAATCAGCCCCAGCATTTT | CASRWMNNQPQHF
TRBD2 | TRBJ2-1 | TRBV6-6 | - | TGTGCCAGCAGTTACGGCCAGCGGGGCTACAATGAGCAGTTCTTC | CASSYGQRGYNEQFF
TRBD1 | TRBJ1-1 | TRBV19 | once | TGTGCCAGTAGGCGGACAGGGACTGAAGCTTTCTTT | CASRRTGTEAFF
- | TRBJ1-6 | TRBV27 | - | TGTGCCAGCAGTTTCAACGGCGGATCACCCCTCCACTTT | CASSFNGGSPLHF
- | TRBJ2-1 | TRBV7-2 | many | TGTGCCAGCGCCTGGACGGTGGGGAATGAGCAGTTCTTC | CASAWTVGNEQFF
- | TRBJ2-7 | TRBV7-2 | many | TGTGCCAGCAGTCAAACGGACGGCGCCTTTATGAGGGAGCAGTACTTC | CASSQTDGAFMREQYF
- | TRBJ1-1 | TRBV14 | few | TGTGCCAGCAGCCAAGATAGCGGCCTGAACACTGAAGCTTTCTTT | CASSQDSGLNTEAFF
- | TRBJ2-5 | TRBV6-8 | - | TGTGCCAGCAGTTACATCGACCCGGGGGCCCAGGAGACCCAGTACTTC | CASSYIDPGAQETQYF
- | TRBJ2-5 | TRBV7-6 | - | TGTGCCAGCAGCTTAATTGGGACTCGCCAAGAGACCCAGTACTTC | CASSLIGTRQETQYF
- | TRBJ2-7 | TRBV29-1 | - | TGCAGCGTTGAATGGGGGAGGTCCTACGAGCAGTACTTC | CSVEWGRSYEQYF
- | TRBJ2-5 | TRBV12-5 | - | TGTGCTAGTGGCTGGGGTGCAGGGGAGGGCCAAGAGACCCAGTACTTC | CASGWGAGEGQETQYF
TRBD1 | TRBJ2-7 | TRBV7-6 | many | TGTGCCAGCAGCCGGGGGACAGGGGGCTCCCACGAGCAGTACTTC | CASSRGTGGSHEQYF
- | TRBJ2-7 | TRBV10-3 | few | TGTGCCATCAGTGAAAGTAGCAAGTCCTACGAGCAGTACTTC | CAISESSKSYEQYF
TRBD2 | TRBJ2-2 | TRBV12-5 | few | TGTGCTAGTGGTTTCTCGCTAGCGGGGGGCGCCGGGGAGCTGTTTTTT | CASGFSLAGGAGELFF
- | TRBJ2-3 | TRBV6-5 | many | TGTGGCGTAGGGGGGTCCCCTAGAACAGATACGCAGTATTTT | CGVGGSPRTDTQYF
- | TRBJ2-1 | TRBV24-1 | - | TGTGCCACCAGTGATCCCGGAGACTCTGATGAGCAGTTCTTC | CATSDPGDSDEQFF
- | TRBJ1-5 | TRBV5-8 | - | TGTGCCAGCAGCTTGAATAGCTGGGATCAGCCCCAGCATTTT | CASSLNSWDQPQHF
- | TRBJ1-6 | TRBV7-9 | - | TGTGCTAGCGGGGGGCAGGGGTCAGCTAATTCACCCCTCCACTTT | CASGGQGSANSPLHF
TRBD2 | TRBJ2-5 | TRBV7-8 | few | TGTGCCAGCAGCGCTAGCGGGGACCCCGGGACCCAGTACTTC | CASSASGDPGTQYF
- | TRBJ2-1 | TRBV5-5 | - | TGTGCCAGCAGCCCCAATTTGGACCTATTGAATGAGCAGTTCTTC | CASSPNLDLLNEQFF
- | TRBJ2-1 | TRBV12-3/TRBV12-4 | few | TGTGCCAGCAGTCAAGGGCCCGACAGATACAATGAGCAGTTCTTC | CASSQGPDRYNEQFF
- | TRBJ1-2 | TRBV12-3/TRBV12-4 | many | TGTGCCAGCAGTTTCGGTACCCAGGGAGGAGGTGGCTACACCTTC | CASSFGTQGGGGYTF
- | TRBJ2-1 | TRBV12-3/TRBV12-4 | - | TGTGCCAGCAGTCCCCCCAGGGTAGGGGGCAATGAGCAGTTCTTC | CASSPPRVGGNEQFF
- | TRBJ1-1 | TRBV28 | - | TGTGCCAGCAGTTTTAGGGATTACGAGGCTGAAGCTTTCTTT | CASSFRDYEAEAFF
- | TRBJ1-5 | TRBV7-8 | many | TGTGCCAGCAGCACTACACTGGGCAATCAGCCCCAGCATTTT | CASSTTLGNQPQHF
- | TRBJ2-5 | TRBV7-6 | - | TGTGCCAGCAGCTTCCTTGCCAGAAAAGAGACCCAGTACTTC | CASSFLARKETQYF
- | TRBJ2-7 | TRBV6-1 | few | TGTGCCAGCAGTGAAGCCTACGGGTCCTACGAGCAGTACTTC | CASSEAYGSYEQYF
- | TRBJ2-3 | TRBV20-1 | - | TGCAGTGCTAGAGATCAATCGGGACGGAGCCCTAGCACAGATACGCAGTATTTT | CSARDQSGRSPSTDTQYF
- | TRBJ2-2 | TRBV12-3/TRBV12-4 | - | TGTGCCAGCAGTTTTGGGGTTGAGTCCACCGGGGAGCTGTTTTTT | CASSFGVESTGELFF
TRBD1 | TRBJ2-1 | TRBV5-4 | few | TGTGCCAGCAGCTTGGCCCCGACAGGGAGCAATGAGCAGTTCTTC | CASSLAPTGSNEQFF
TRBD2 | TRBJ2-3 | TRBV6-5 | - | TGTGCCAGCAGTTACACAATAGCGGGGGCCTTCACAGATACGCAGTATTTT | CASSYTIAGAFTDTQYF
TRBD2 | TRBJ2-2 | TRBV6-2/TRBV6-3 | - | TGTGCCAGCAGAGGACTAGCGGGGGACCTATCCGGGGAGCTGTTTTTT | CASRGLAGDLSGELFF
TRBD1 | TRBJ1-5 | TRBV20-1 | few | TGCAGTGCTAGAGAGCTGGGACAGGGGTACAATCAGCCCCAGCATTTT | CSARELGQGYNQPQHF
- | TRBJ1-2 | TRBV20-1 | - | TGCAGTGCTGGGGGGACGGGCTTAGGCTACACCTTC | CSAGGTGLGYTF